The 8 T cell receptor beta chains given below trace back to one sample, sequenced in a study of blood T cells in healthy people across ages. A J-beta primer mix and a sample-barcoded 5' primer were used in a second PCR of about 7 to 12 cycles. Via MiXCR, TCRdb re-called the 5' RACE reads, giving one row per CDR3 protein. The sample has fewer than 2 million distinct CDR3 sequences, about two fifths seen once. Sequencing input: blood. These receptors originate from a human donor in good health.

This clonotype has a count of ten or more. This sequence joins TRBV5-8 and TRBJ1-4; D unclear. CDR1 and CDR2 from the germline V gene are SGHTS and YDEGEE. Between the trimmed V and J ends, which lost 1 base and 5 bases, there was a span of 9 bases. The CDR3 length is 14 residues. The CDR3 loop reads CASSLRNSNEKLFF. In DNA, the CDR3 is TGTGCCAGCAGCTTGCGGAATTCCAATGAAAAACTGTTTTTT.

V is TRBV7-8 and J is TRBJ1-6, with D possibly being TRBD1 (5 bases). The CDR3 contains 15 residues. V was cut by 2 bases and J by 7 bases, with 12 bases left in between. Germline assignment: CDR1 SGHVS and CDR2 FQNEAQ. The CDR3 protein is CASSLMGTGNSPLHF. CDR3 nucleotides: TGTGCCAGCAGCTTAATGGGAACAGGCAATTCACCCCTCCACTTT.

The chain joins TRBV27 to TRBJ1-1, with D possibly matching TRBD1 (6 bases). Germline lookup yields CDR1 MNHEY and CDR2 SMNVEV (reference sequence). This CDR3 region has 19 residues. V dropped 0 bases and J dropped 1 base, with 21 bases sitting between them. Written as DNA, the CDR3 is TGTGCCAGCAGTTTATCAGTTCCCTCACTCACAGGGACGAACACTGAAGCTTTCTTT. Its translation is CASSLSVPSLTGTNTEAFF.

The rearrangement uses TRBV20-1 and TRBJ2-1, with a weak D call TRBD2 (6 bases). Trimming pared 4 bases from V and 7 bases from J, leaving 17 bases between. CDR1 and CDR2 from the germline V gene are DFQATT and SNEGSKA (reference sequence). The CDR3 runs 14 residues. This CDR3 is CSANRDWGTNEQFF. In nucleotides, the CDR3 is TGCAGTGCTAACCGGGACTGGGGAACAAATGAGCAGTTCTTC.

There are a few counts of this clonotype. V usage is TRBV12-3 or TRBV12-4 and J usage is TRBJ2-3; 8 nucleotides line up with TRBD2. The CDR3 runs to 16 residues. V gave up 5 bases and J gave up 0 bases; unmatched junction bases: 7. CDR3 sequence reads: CASSLTLAGSTDTQYF. The CDR3 DNA is TGTGCCAGCAGTCTTACCCTAGCGGGTAGCACAGATACGCAGTATTTT.

This clonotype was observed a single time. The chain recombines TRBV12-3 or TRBV12-4 with TRBJ1-5; D not certain. The ends were cut back, 3 bases at V and 0 bases at J, with 9 bases in the middle. The CDR3 covers 15 residues. CDR3 residues: CASSFTDGSNQPQHF. The CDR3 DNA reads TGTGCCAGCAGTTTTACGGACGGTAGCAATCAGCCCCAGCATTTT.

This rearrangement joins TRBV6-2 or TRBV6-3 to TRBJ1-2; 9 bases line up with TRBD1. In germline, CDR1 is MNHEY, CDR2 SVGEGT. The CDR3 contains 12 residues. V lost 5 bases, J lost 7 bases, and 2 bases stayed unmatched. CDR3 in amino acids: CASSGQGLGYTF. CDR3 bases: TGTGCCAGCAGTGGACAGGGGCTTGGCTACACCTTC.

V usage is TRBV24-1 and J usage is TRBJ2-3; D is undetermined. V shed 5 bases and J shed 5 bases, with 4 bases lying between them. The CDR3 runs 11 residues. Germline V gives CDR1 KGHDR, CDR2 SFDVKD. CDR3 in amino acids: CATSAGDTQYF. CDR3 nucleotide sequence: TGTGCCACCAGTGCCGGAGATACGCAGTATTTT.